A selection of T cell receptor beta chains follows, all from one sample in a study of graft-versus-host responses after intestinal transplantation. Sequenced by immunoSEQ multiplex PCR; TCRdb stores in-frame clones only, minus some. Here the sample spans around 100,000 clones, approximately 93% being singletons. Which antigens these TCRs recognize remains unknown. This specimen was unstimulated CD8+ T cells sorted from spleen or lymph node cells, taken before intestinal transplant. The receptors were gathered from a human donor who received an intestinal transplant. CDR3s include the opening cysteine and the closing phenylalanine or tryptophan. Each record gives: D gene, V gene, clone size, J gene, CDR3 DNA, CDR3 protein. D genes are given only for firm matches. Rows give clone size only sometimes, using once, few, many, or a class for an expanded clone.

D gene: -
V gene: TRBV6-1
clone size: -
J gene: TRBJ2-1
CDR3 DNA: TGTGCCAGCAGTGAACTCTACAATGAGCAGTTCTTC
CDR3 protein: CASSELYNEQFF

D gene: TRBD1
V gene: TRBV2
clone size: -
J gene: TRBJ2-3
CDR3 DNA: TGTGCCAGCAGTGAAGCCCCAGGGTACATACCACAGGGGTTTTTT
CDR3 protein: CASSEAPGYIPQGFF

D gene: TRBD1
V gene: TRBV30
clone size: -
J gene: TRBJ1-3
CDR3 DNA: TGTGCCTGGGGACAGGGAATCTCTGGAAACACCATATATTTT
CDR3 protein: CAWGQGISGNTIYF

D gene: -
V gene: TRBV6-1
clone size: -
J gene: TRBJ1-1
CDR3 DNA: TGTGCCAGCAGTGTTCGGAGGGACGGCCGGTTGGCTTTCTTT
CDR3 protein: CASSVRRDGRLAFF

D gene: -
V gene: TRBV7-9
clone size: few
J gene: TRBJ1-3
CDR3 DNA: TGTGCCAGCAGCTCCAGACGGGCGGAGAGAACCATATATTTT
CDR3 protein: CASSSRRAERTIYF

D gene: -
V gene: TRBV28
clone size: -
J gene: TRBJ2-5
CDR3 DNA: TGTGCCAGCAGTCTCAGTCTCTTAGCAGATAAAGAGACCCAGTACTTC
CDR3 protein: CASSLSLLADKETQYF

D gene: -
V gene: TRBV10-1
clone size: -
J gene: TRBJ2-2
CDR3 DNA: TGCGCCAGCCTTGGAAGGAAACGAGGTAATAGGTGGACCGGGGAGCTGTTTTTT
CDR3 protein: CASLGRKRGNRWTGELFF

D gene: -
V gene: TRBV6-5
clone size: -
J gene: TRBJ1-2
CDR3 DNA: TGTGCCAGCAGTCCGGGATCCTCAGTTCGCTACACCTTC
CDR3 protein: CASSPGSSVRYTF

D gene: -
V gene: TRBV5-1
clone size: -
J gene: TRBJ2-1
CDR3 DNA: TGCGCCAGCAGCATGAGGGACCCTTACAATGAGCAGTTCTTC
CDR3 protein: CASSMRDPYNEQFF

D gene: TRBD1
V gene: TRBV5-1
clone size: -
J gene: TRBJ1-4
CDR3 DNA: TGCGCCAGCAGCCGCTTTCCCGGGACAGGGGCGGAAAATGAAAAACTGTTTTTT
CDR3 protein: CASSRFPGTGAENEKLFF

D gene: -
V gene: TRBV6-1
clone size: -
J gene: TRBJ2-1
CDR3 DNA: TGTGCCAGCAGAGGCCCTTCTTGGGGTGAGCAGTTCTTC
CDR3 protein: CASRGPSWGEQFF

D gene: TRBD2
V gene: TRBV9
clone size: -
J gene: TRBJ2-3
CDR3 DNA: TGTGCCAGCAGCGCCCCCCGTGGTCTAGCGGGGGGCAACACAGATACGCAGTATTTT
CDR3 protein: CASSAPRGLAGGNTDTQYF

D gene: TRBD2
V gene: TRBV5-1
clone size: -
J gene: TRBJ2-2
CDR3 DNA: TGCGCCAGCAGCTACCTAGCGGGGGGGAACACCGGGGAGCTGTTTTTT
CDR3 protein: CASSYLAGGNTGELFF

D gene: -
V gene: TRBV11-1
clone size: -
J gene: TRBJ1-1
CDR3 DNA: TGTGCCAGCAGCTTAGGGCCGGGTTTGGAGACTGAAGCTTTCTTT
CDR3 protein: CASSLGPGLETEAFF

D gene: -
V gene: TRBV6-5
clone size: -
J gene: TRBJ1-2
CDR3 DNA: TGTGCCAGCAGTTACTCGAATCAGGGTGTATATGGCTACACCTTC
CDR3 protein: CASSYSNQGVYGYTF

D gene: -
V gene: TRBV4-2
clone size: -
J gene: TRBJ2-7
CDR3 DNA: TGTGCCAGCAGCCAAGCAGTAGGACGAGACGAGCAGTACTTC
CDR3 protein: CASSQAVGRDEQYF

D gene: -
V gene: TRBV11-2
clone size: -
J gene: TRBJ1-1
CDR3 DNA: TGTGCCAGCAGCTTGGGCGTTACTGAAGCTTTCTTT
CDR3 protein: CASSLGVTEAFF

D gene: TRBD1
V gene: TRBV19
clone size: once
J gene: TRBJ2-1
CDR3 DNA: TGTGCCAGTAGTCTTGGAGGACAGGTCACGAATGAGCAGTTCTTC
CDR3 protein: CASSLGGQVTNEQFF

D gene: TRBD1
V gene: TRBV6-5
clone size: -
J gene: TRBJ2-3
CDR3 DNA: TGTGCCAGCAGTTTTCTGACAGGGTCAGATACGCAGTATTTT
CDR3 protein: CASSFLTGSDTQYF

D gene: TRBD1
V gene: TRBV27
clone size: -
J gene: TRBJ1-1
CDR3 DNA: TGTGCCAGCAGTTTAGGACAGGGGTGGGGGAACACTGAAGCTTTCTTT
CDR3 protein: CASSLGQGWGNTEAFF

D gene: -
V gene: TRBV12-5
clone size: -
J gene: TRBJ2-1
CDR3 DNA: TGTGCTAGTGGTGGGATCTACAATGAGCAGTTCTTC
CDR3 protein: CASGGIYNEQFF

D gene: -
V gene: TRBV5-1
clone size: -
J gene: TRBJ2-5
CDR3 DNA: TGCGCCAGCAGGACAGACCAAGAGACCCAGTACTTC
CDR3 protein: CASRTDQETQYF

D gene: TRBD1
V gene: TRBV4-1
clone size: -
J gene: TRBJ1-5
CDR3 DNA: TGCGCCAGCAGCCTAAACATTCAGGGGGGTCAGCCCCAGCATTTT
CDR3 protein: CASSLNIQGGQPQHF

D gene: -
V gene: TRBV18
clone size: -
J gene: TRBJ1-2
CDR3 DNA: TGTGCCAGCTCACCAGAGGCAGGGAATCACTATGGCTACACCTTC
CDR3 protein: CASSPEAGNHYGYTF

D gene: TRBD1
V gene: TRBV6-1
clone size: once
J gene: TRBJ2-7
CDR3 DNA: TGTGCCAGCAGTGAGAACAGGGGGCGCGCCTACGAGCAGTACTTC
CDR3 protein: CASSENRGRAYEQYF

D gene: TRBD2
V gene: TRBV28
clone size: -
J gene: TRBJ2-7
CDR3 DNA: TGTGCCAGCAGTTTATCTAGCGGGGGGGAAAGGGAGCAGTACTTC
CDR3 protein: CASSLSSGGEREQYF

D gene: TRBD2
V gene: TRBV7-6
clone size: once
J gene: TRBJ2-2
CDR3 DNA: TGTGCCAGCAGCATAGCCTCTAGCGGGGCAACCGGGGAGCTGTTTTTT
CDR3 protein: CASSIASSGATGELFF

D gene: -
V gene: TRBV15
clone size: -
J gene: TRBJ1-5
CDR3 DNA: TGTGCCACCAGGGTGATAGGTACAGGCAATCAGCCCCAGCATTTT
CDR3 protein: CATRVIGTGNQPQHF

D gene: -
V gene: TRBV2
clone size: -
J gene: TRBJ2-7
CDR3 DNA: TGTGCCAGCAGTGAGACGAGACACGTATACTACGAGCAGTACTTC
CDR3 protein: CASSETRHVYYEQYF

D gene: TRBD1
V gene: TRBV19
clone size: -
J gene: TRBJ2-5
CDR3 DNA: TGTGCCAGTAGTCCGTCCTACCGGGACAGGGGGCGGCAAGAGACCCAGTACTTC
CDR3 protein: CASSPSYRDRGRQETQYF

D gene: -
V gene: TRBV29-1
clone size: -
J gene: TRBJ2-2
CDR3 DNA: TGCAGCGTTGAGGGTAGCACCGGGGAGCTGTTTTTT
CDR3 protein: CSVEGSTGELFF

D gene: TRBD1
V gene: TRBV7-3
clone size: -
J gene: TRBJ2-1
CDR3 DNA: TGTGCCAGCCAGGGGGCGGACGATGAGCAGTTCTTC
CDR3 protein: CASQGADDEQFF

D gene: TRBD1
V gene: TRBV5-1
clone size: -
J gene: TRBJ2-1
CDR3 DNA: TGCGCCAGCAGCTACACAGGGGGCAGGGATGAGCAGTTCTTC
CDR3 protein: CASSYTGGRDEQFF

D gene: -
V gene: TRBV6-1
clone size: -
J gene: TRBJ2-1
CDR3 DNA: TGTGCCAGCAGTGCCCAGGGGAGCTCCTACAATGAGCAGTTCTTC
CDR3 protein: CASSAQGSSYNEQFF

D gene: TRBD1
V gene: TRBV19
clone size: -
J gene: TRBJ1-6
CDR3 DNA: TGTGCCAGTACCCCCTGGGGGACAGAGAATTCACCCCTCCACTTT
CDR3 protein: CASTPWGTENSPLHF

D gene: TRBD1
V gene: TRBV19
clone size: once
J gene: TRBJ1-2
CDR3 DNA: TGTGCCAGTAGTATTGTCCCGGACAGGGAAGCCCTCTATGGCTACACCTTC
CDR3 protein: CASSIVPDREALYGYTF

D gene: -
V gene: TRBV9
clone size: -
J gene: TRBJ2-7
CDR3 DNA: TGTGCCAGCAGCGTAGAGATTGGAACTATCTACGAGCAGTACTTC
CDR3 protein: CASSVEIGTIYEQYF

D gene: TRBD2
V gene: TRBV12-5
clone size: -
J gene: TRBJ2-2
CDR3 DNA: TGTGCTAGTGGTTTGGTAACGTTAAGCGGGGGGGCCTTGAGTACCGGGGAGCTGTTTTTT
CDR3 protein: CASGLVTLSGGALSTGELFF

D gene: TRBD1
V gene: TRBV6-5
clone size: -
J gene: TRBJ1-1
CDR3 DNA: TGTGCCAGCAGTATCAACAGGGGAGGCACTGAAGCTTTCTTT
CDR3 protein: CASSINRGGTEAFF

D gene: -
V gene: TRBV29-1
clone size: -
J gene: TRBJ2-3
CDR3 DNA: TGCAGCGTCGGGATCCAGGGAAACCGGTTATTCACAGATACGCAGTATTTT
CDR3 protein: CSVGIQGNRLFTDTQYF

D gene: TRBD1
V gene: TRBV5-1
clone size: -
J gene: TRBJ1-6
CDR3 DNA: TGCGCCAGCAGCTTAGACAGGGTGAATTCACCCCTCCACTTT
CDR3 protein: CASSLDRVNSPLHF

D gene: -
V gene: TRBV30
clone size: -
J gene: TRBJ1-1
CDR3 DNA: TGTGCCTGGAGTCCCTCGGGCACTGAAGCTTTCTTT
CDR3 protein: CAWSPSGTEAFF

D gene: -
V gene: TRBV13
clone size: -
J gene: TRBJ1-2
CDR3 DNA: TGTGCCAGCAGCTCAACCCAAGGGGCGCGCCAGTCTGGCTACACCTTC
CDR3 protein: CASSSTQGARQSGYTF

D gene: -
V gene: TRBV19
clone size: -
J gene: TRBJ2-5
CDR3 DNA: TGTGCCAGTAGTATAGGATGGGGCCCAGGAGAGACCCAGTACTTC
CDR3 protein: CASSIGWGPGETQYF

D gene: TRBD1
V gene: TRBV15
clone size: -
J gene: TRBJ1-5
CDR3 DNA: TGTGCCACCAGCAGAGGGGACAGCGGAATAACACCCCAAAGAGCGCCCCAGCATTTT
CDR3 protein: CATSRGDSGITPQRAPQHF